This T cell receptor (beta chain) derives from a study of T cell repertoires in cytomegalovirus infection. Study context: From public TCR beta signatures came an indication of both CMV infection and matching HLA type.

The length of the CDR3 is 17 residues. Germline V gene sequence: CDR1 SGHKS, CDR2 YYEKEE (reference sequence). The trim removed 0 bases at V and 1 base at J, leaving 5 bases unmatched. A note on this clonotype: The antigen is unknown.

TCRdb independently ran MiXCR on the reads; one entry per CDR3 protein. The sample includes about 570,000 distinct CDR3 sequences, 40% seen only once; the top ten take roughly 50%. This specimen consisted of cultured PBMCs, obtained from culture after CMV antigen stimulation. The V gene is TRBV5-5, the J gene TRBJ2-1; TRBD2 matches 9 bases. The clonotype originates from a human donor in good health (CMV status not recorded). Some clones in this sample may be carry-over from other donors' samples. The DNA for the CDR3 is TGTGCCAGCAGCTTGGTCCTGACTAGCGGTTCCTACAATGAGCAGTTCTTC. It encodes CASSLVLTSGSYNEQFF.